Below, 12 T cell receptor beta chains from the same sample are listed, as sequenced in a study of OX40 agonist ivuxolimab in advanced cancers. Profiling relied on immunoSEQ multiplex PCR, and the TCRdb table lists in-frame clones only, not all of them. The top ten clones hold approximately 12% of a sample with tens of thousands of clones, about 88% of them seen once. The material was CD4+ or CD8+ T cells sorted from blood, obtained in a trial of the OX40 agonist ivuxolimab. These receptor sequences come from an adult with an advanced solid tumor such as melanoma, head and neck, liver or kidney cancer.

The chain has TRBV20-1 and TRBJ2-3; D unresolved. Germline CDR1 reads DFQATT; CDR2 reads SNEGSKA (reference sequence). Trimming took off 6 bases at V and 6 bases at J, with 10 bases between the two ends. This CDR3 has 11 residues. The CDR3 spells CSAPDGDTQYF. The CDR3 DNA is TGCAGTGCCCCCGACGGGGATACGCAGTATTTT.

The chain has TRBV6-1 and TRBJ1-1; D unresolved. From germline, CDR1 is MNHNS and CDR2 SASEGT. With 5 bases removed from V and 7 bases from J, the gap between germline ends came to 11 bases. The CDR3 covers 12 residues. CDR3 in amino acids: CASSYPGFEAFF. CDR3 coding DNA: TGTGCCAGCAGTTATCCTGGGTTTGAAGCTTTCTTT.

V and J are TRBV9 and TRBJ2-3, with TRBD1 as a possible D gene (6 bases). Trimming cost V 4 bases and J 0 bases, with 15 bases left between them. This CDR3 comprises 16 residues. Germline CDR1 reads SGDLS; CDR2 reads YYNGEE. CDR3 sequence reads: CASSFLARGSTDTQYF. The DNA for the CDR3 is TGTGCCAGCAGCTTCTTAGCGAGGGGGAGCACAGATACGCAGTATTTT.

The genes are TRBV9 and TRBJ1-5; D gene ambiguous. V lost 3 bases and J 1 base, leaving 8 bases between the germline ends. The germline gives CDR1 SGDLS, CDR2 YYNGEE. This CDR3 has 14 amino acids. This CDR3 is CASSARDSNQPQHF. The CDR3 region has the DNA TGTGCCAGCAGCGCAAGAGACAGCAATCAGCCCCAGCATTTT.

The V and J genes are TRBV7-2 and TRBJ2-7; D is undetermined. The germline gives CDR1 SGHTA, CDR2 FQGNSA. Trimming took 8 bases from V and 1 from J, leaving 15 bases between them. The length of the CDR3 is 14 residues. This chain's CDR3 is CASATPPRSYEQYF. The CDR3 DNA sequence: TGTGCCAGCGCCACCCCGCCGAGGTCCTACGAGCAGTACTTC.

The V gene is TRBV19, the J gene TRBJ2-5; TRBD1 or TRBD2 may be the D gene (5 bases each). Per germline, CDR1 LNHDA and CDR2 SQIVND (reference sequence). The CDR3 runs to 13 residues. Trimming stripped 5 bases from V and 4 bases from J, with 11 bases between. CDR3 loop: CASSPWDGETQYF. Written as DNA, the CDR3 is TGTGCCAGTAGTCCGTGGGACGGAGAGACCCAGTACTTC.

This clone has only a few counts. The V call is TRBV30, the J call TRBJ1-1; D call uncertain. The CDR3 runs to 12 residues. Germline V gene data show CDR1 as GTSNPN and CDR2 as SVGIG (reference sequence). Trimming shortened V by 0 bases and J by 5 bases, and 7 bases separated the two germline ends. CDR3 DNA sequence: TGTGCCTGGAGTGTAACGGTTACTGAAGCTTTCTTT. Translating it yields CAWSVTVTEAFF.

The J gene is TRBJ2-7, the V gene TRBV19, with 9 positions matching TRBD2. The CDR3 contains 14 residues. Unmatched junction bases numbered 8, after V lost 8 bases and J lost 3 bases. Germline loops: CDR1 LNHDA, CDR2 SQIVND (reference sequence). CDR3 sequence reads: CASRPIAGVYEQYF. The CDR3, as DNA: TGTGCCAGTCGTCCCATAGCGGGGGTCTACGAGCAGTACTTC.

This sequence joins TRBV28 and TRBJ2-2; 9 nucleotides align to TRBD2. Germline V gene lookup returns CDR1 MDHEN and CDR2 SYDVKM. J lost 4 bases, V lost 4 bases, and 4 bases had no gene match. The CDR3 runs to 15 residues. For the CDR3, the DNA is TGTGCCAGCAGTTCCGGGACTAGCCTCACCGGGGAGCTGTTTTTT. Translation: CASSSGTSLTGELFF.

The V call is TRBV2, the J call TRBJ2-5, with 12 bases aligning to TRBD2. Germline trimming cut 1 base from V and 5 bases from J; bases unmatched to any gene: 5. The CDR3 runs 16 residues. The germline V gene has CDR1 SNHLY and CDR2 FYNNEI. The CDR3 is CASSEVTSGSLETQYF. CDR3 coding DNA: TGTGCCAGCAGTGAAGTGACTAGCGGGAGTTTGGAGACCCAGTACTTC.

The gene calls are TRBV2 and TRBJ2-7; the D call may be TRBD1 or TRBD2 (7 bases each). Trimming took off 2 bases at V and 5 bases at J, with 16 bases between the two ends. This CDR3 region has 15 residues. Germline V gives CDR1 SNHLY, CDR2 FYNNEI. CDR3 residues: CASSELKTGRDEQYF. Written as DNA, the CDR3 is TGTGCCAGCAGTGAATTAAAGACAGGGAGGGACGAGCAGTACTTC.

This clone has only one observation. The chain employs TRBV4-1 and TRBJ2-7; no reliable D call. CDR1 MGHRA and CDR2 YSYEKL come from the germline V gene. The V and J ends lost 3 bases and 5 bases respectively, with 14 bases between them. The CDR3 runs to 14 residues. CDR3 bases: TGCGCCAGCAGCCACGTTGACCAGGCGGACGAGCAGTACTTC. This encodes CASSHVDQADEQYF.